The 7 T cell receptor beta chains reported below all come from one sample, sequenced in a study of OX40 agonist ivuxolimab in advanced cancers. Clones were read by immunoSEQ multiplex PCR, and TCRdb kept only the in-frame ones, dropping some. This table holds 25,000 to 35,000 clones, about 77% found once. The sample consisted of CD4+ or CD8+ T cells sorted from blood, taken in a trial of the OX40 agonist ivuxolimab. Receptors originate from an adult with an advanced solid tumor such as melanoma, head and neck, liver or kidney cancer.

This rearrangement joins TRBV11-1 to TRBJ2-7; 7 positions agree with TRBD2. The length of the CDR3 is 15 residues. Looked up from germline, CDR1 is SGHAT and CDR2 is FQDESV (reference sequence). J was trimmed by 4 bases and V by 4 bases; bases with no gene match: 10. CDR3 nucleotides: TGTGCCAGCAGCTCCCGGGAGGTGATGATTTACGAGCAGTACTTC. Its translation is CASSSREVMIYEQYF.

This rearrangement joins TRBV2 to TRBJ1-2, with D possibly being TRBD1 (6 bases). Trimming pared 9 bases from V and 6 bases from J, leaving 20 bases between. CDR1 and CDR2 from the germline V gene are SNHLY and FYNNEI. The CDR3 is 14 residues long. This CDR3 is CARRGSVWGHGYTF. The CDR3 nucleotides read TGTGCCAGGAGGGGGAGTGTCTGGGGTCATGGCTACACCTTC.

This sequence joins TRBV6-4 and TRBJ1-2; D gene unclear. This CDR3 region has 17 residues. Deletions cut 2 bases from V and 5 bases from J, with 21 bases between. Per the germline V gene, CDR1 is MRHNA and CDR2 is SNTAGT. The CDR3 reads CASSDHYQTVPPYGYTF. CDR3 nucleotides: TGTGCCAGCAGTGACCACTACCAGACTGTTCCTCCATATGGCTACACCTTC.

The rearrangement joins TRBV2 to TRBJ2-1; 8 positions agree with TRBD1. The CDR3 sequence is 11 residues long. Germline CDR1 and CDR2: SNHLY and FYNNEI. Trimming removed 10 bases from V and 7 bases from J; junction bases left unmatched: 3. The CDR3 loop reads CAITGGNEQFF. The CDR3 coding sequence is TGTGCCATTACAGGGGGGAATGAGCAGTTCTTC.

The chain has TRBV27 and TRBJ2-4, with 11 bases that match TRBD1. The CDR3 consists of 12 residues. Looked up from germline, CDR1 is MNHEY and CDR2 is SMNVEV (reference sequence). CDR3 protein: CASGQGENIQYF. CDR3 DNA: TGTGCATCGGGACAGGGGGAAAACATTCAGTACTTC.

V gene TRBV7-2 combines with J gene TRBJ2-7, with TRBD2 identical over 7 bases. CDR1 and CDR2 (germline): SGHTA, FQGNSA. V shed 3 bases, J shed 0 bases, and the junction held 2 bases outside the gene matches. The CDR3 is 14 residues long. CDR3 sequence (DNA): TGTGCCAGCAGCTTCGGGGGGAGCTCCTACGAGCAGTACTTC. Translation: CASSFGGSSYEQYF.

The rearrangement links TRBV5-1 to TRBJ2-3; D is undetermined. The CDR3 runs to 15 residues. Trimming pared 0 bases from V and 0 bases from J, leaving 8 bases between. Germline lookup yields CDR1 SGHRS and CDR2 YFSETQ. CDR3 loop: CASSLDSPSTDTQYF. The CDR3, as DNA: TGCGCCAGCAGCTTGGACAGCCCTAGCACAGATACGCAGTATTTT.